These 2 T cell receptor beta chains share one sample of origin, sequenced in a study of T cell repertoires in cytomegalovirus infection. Which antigens these TCRs recognize remains unknown. A single record per CDR3 protein comes from TCRdb applying MiXCR to the reads. The sample records tens of thousands of distinct CDR3 sequences, around 21% being singletons. The source material was CD8+ T cells from cultured PBMCs, sampled from culture after CMV antigen stimulation. These TCRs come from a human donor in good health (CMV status not recorded). Some clones in this sample may be carry-over from other donors' samples.

This clonotype was seen only a few times. The rearrangement joins TRBV29-1 to TRBJ2-3; weak D call: TRBD1 (6 bases). Germline CDR1 and CDR2: SQVTM and ANQGSEA. Trimming left V 8 bases short and J 2 bases short, with 17 bases between. This CDR3 comprises 14 residues. The CDR3 reads CSFFPGQHTDTQYF. The CDR3 nucleotides read TGCAGCTTTTTCCCGGGACAACACACAGATACGCAGTATTTT.

The CDR3 DNA sequence: TGTGCCAGCAGCTTAACGAGCGGGAGATCTTTAGATACGCAGTATTTT. It specifies CASSLTSGRSLDTQYF. V is TRBV7-8 and J is TRBJ2-3; 8 bases are a match to TRBD2. CDR1 and CDR2 (germline): SGHVS, FQNEAQ. V lost 2 bases to trimming and J lost 5 bases; unmatched junction nucleotides: 9. The CDR3 is made up of 16 amino acids.